This TCR beta chain was recovered during a study of OX40 agonist ivuxolimab in advanced cancers. Study information: The treatment was a fully human IgG2 OX40 agonist, ivuxolimab.

Using immunoSEQ multiplex PCR, the repertoire was profiled, and TCRdb retains in-frame clones only, with some absent. The sample lists over 95,000 clones; around 85% were seen once. Germline lookup yields CDR1 MDHEN and CDR2 SYDVKM. V was trimmed by 4 bases and J by 8 bases, leaving 21 bases between them. This CDR3 is built from 16 residues. This material consisted of CD4+ or CD8+ T cells sorted from blood, taken in a trial of the OX40 agonist ivuxolimab. The chain joins TRBV28 to TRBJ2-1; possibly TRBD1 or TRBD2 for D (5 bases each). The TCR comes from an adult with an advanced solid tumor such as melanoma, head and neck, liver or kidney cancer. The CDR3 sequence: CASSSSADKNQDEQFF. For the CDR3, the DNA is TGTGCCAGCAGTTCGTCAGCGGACAAAAATCAGGATGAGCAGTTCTTC.